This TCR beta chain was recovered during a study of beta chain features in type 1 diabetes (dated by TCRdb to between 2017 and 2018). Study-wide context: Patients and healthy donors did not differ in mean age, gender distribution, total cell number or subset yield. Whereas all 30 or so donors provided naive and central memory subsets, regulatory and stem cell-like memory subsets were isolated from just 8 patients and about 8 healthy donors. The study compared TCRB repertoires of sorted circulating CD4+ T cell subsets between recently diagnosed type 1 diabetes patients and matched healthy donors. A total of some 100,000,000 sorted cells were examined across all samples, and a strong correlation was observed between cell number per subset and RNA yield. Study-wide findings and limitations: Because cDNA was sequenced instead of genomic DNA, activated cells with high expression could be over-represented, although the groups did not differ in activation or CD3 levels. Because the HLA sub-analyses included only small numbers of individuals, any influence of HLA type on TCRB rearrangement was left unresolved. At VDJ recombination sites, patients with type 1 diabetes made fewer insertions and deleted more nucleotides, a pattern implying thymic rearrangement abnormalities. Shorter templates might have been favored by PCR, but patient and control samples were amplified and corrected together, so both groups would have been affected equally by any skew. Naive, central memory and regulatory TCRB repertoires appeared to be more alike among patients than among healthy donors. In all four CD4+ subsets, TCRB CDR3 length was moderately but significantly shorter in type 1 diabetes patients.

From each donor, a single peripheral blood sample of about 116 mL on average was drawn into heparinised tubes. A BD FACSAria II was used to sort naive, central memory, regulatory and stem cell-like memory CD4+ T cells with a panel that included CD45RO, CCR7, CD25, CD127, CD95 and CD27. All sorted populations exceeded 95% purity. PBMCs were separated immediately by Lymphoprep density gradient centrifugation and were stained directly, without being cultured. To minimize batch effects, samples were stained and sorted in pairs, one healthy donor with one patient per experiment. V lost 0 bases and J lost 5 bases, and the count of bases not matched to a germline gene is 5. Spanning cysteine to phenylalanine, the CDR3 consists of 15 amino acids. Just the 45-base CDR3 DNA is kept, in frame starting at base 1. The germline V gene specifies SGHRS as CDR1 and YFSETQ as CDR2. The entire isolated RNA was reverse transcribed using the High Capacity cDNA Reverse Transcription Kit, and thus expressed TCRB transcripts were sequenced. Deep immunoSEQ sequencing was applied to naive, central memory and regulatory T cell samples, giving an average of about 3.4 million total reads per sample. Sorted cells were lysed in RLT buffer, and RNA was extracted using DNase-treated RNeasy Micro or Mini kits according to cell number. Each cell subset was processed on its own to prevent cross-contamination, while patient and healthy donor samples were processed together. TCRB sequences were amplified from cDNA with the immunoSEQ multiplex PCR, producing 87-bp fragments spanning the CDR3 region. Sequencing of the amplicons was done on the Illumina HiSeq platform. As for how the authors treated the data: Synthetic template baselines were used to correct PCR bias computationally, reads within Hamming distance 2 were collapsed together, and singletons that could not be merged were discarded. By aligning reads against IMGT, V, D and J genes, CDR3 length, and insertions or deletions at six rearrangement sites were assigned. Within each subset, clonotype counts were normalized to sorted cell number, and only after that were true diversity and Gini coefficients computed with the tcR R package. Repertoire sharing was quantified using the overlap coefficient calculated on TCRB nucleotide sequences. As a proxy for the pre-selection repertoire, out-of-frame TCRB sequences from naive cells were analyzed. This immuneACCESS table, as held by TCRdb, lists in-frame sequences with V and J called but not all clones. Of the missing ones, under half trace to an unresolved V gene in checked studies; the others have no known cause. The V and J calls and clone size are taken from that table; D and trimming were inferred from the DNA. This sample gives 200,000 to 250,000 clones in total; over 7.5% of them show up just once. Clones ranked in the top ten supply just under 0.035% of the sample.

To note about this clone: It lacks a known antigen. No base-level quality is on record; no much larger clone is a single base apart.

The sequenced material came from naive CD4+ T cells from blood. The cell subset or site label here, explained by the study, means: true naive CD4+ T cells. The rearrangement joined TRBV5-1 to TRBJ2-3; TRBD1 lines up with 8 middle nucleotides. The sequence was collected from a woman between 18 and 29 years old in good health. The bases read TGCGCCAGCAGCTTGGGTCAGGGGGCGTTAGATACGCAGTATTTT. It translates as CASSLGQGALDTQYF.